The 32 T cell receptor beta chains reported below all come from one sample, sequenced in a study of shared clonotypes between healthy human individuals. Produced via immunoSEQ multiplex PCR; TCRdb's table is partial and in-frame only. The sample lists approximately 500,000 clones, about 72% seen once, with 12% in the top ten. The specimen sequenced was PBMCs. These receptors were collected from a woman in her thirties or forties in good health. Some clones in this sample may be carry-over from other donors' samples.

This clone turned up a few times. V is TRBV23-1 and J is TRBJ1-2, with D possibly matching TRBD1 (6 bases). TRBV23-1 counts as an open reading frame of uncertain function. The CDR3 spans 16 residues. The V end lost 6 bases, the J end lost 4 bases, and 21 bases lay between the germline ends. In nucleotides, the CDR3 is TGCGCCAGCAGACTGGGTTTTGATGGGGGCGGCTATGGCTACACCTTC. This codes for CASRLGFDGGGYGYTF.

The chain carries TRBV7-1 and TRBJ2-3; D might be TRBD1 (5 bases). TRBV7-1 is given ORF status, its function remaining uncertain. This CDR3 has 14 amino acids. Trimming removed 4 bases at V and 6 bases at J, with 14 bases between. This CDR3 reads CASSLGLGRDTQYF. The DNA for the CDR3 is TGTGCCAGCAGCTTAGGGCTGGGGCGGGATACGCAGTATTTT.

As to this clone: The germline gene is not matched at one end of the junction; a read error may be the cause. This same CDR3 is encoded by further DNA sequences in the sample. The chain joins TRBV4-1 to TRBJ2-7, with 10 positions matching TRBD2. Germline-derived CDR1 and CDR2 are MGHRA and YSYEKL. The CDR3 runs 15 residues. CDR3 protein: CASSQEAGGDYEQYF. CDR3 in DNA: TGCGCCAGTAGCCAGGAAGCGGGAGGGGACTACGAGCAGTACTTC.

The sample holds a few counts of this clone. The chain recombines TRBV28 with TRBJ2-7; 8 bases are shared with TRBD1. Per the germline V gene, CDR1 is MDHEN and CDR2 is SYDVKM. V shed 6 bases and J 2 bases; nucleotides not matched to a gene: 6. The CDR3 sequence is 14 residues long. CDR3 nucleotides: TGTGCCAGCAGGTCAGGGGGCGCACCCTACGAGCAGTACTTC. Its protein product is CASRSGGAPYEQYF. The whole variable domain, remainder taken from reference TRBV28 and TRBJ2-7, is DVKVTQSSRYLVKRTGEKVFLECVQDMDHENMFWYRQDPGLGLRLIYFSYDVKMKEKGDIPEGYSVSREKKERFSLILESASTNQTSMYLCASRSGGAPYEQYFGPGTRLTVT.

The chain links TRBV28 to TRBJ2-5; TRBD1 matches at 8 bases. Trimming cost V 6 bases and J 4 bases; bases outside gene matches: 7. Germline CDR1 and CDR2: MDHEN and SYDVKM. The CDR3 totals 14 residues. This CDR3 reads CASSRTGTGETQYF. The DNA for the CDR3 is TGTGCCAGCAGCCGGACAGGGACTGGAGAGACCCAGTACTTC.

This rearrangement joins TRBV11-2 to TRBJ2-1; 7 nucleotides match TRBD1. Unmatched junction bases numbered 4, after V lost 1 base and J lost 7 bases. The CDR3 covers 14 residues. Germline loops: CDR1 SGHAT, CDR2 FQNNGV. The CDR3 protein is CASSLAGTANEQFF. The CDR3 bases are TGTGCCAGCAGCTTAGCCGGGACAGCAAATGAGCAGTTCTTC.

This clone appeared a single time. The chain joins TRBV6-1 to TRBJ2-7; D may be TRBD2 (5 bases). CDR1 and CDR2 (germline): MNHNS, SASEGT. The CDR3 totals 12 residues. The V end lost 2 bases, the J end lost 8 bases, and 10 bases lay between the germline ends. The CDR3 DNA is TGTGCCAGCAGTGAATCTCGGGGTAAGCAGTACTTC. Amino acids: CASSESRGKQYF.

The CDR3 bases are TGTGCCAGCAGCCAATACCTAGCGGGAGGGCCGAAGGGTGAGCAGTTCTTC. Translated, it gives CASSQYLAGGPKGEQFF. This sequence joins TRBV14 and TRBJ2-1; 12 bases are a match to TRBD2. This CDR3 has 17 residues. CDR1 SGHDN and CDR2 FVKESK come from the germline V gene. J was trimmed by 9 bases and V by 2 bases; bases with no gene match: 11.

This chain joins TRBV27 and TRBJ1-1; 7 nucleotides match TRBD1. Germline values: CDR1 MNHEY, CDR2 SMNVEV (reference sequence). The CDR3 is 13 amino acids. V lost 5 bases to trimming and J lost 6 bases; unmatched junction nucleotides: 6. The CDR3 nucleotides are TGTGCCAGCAGTCCCTGGCAGGGGGCTGAAGCTTTCTTT. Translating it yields CASSPWQGAEAFF.

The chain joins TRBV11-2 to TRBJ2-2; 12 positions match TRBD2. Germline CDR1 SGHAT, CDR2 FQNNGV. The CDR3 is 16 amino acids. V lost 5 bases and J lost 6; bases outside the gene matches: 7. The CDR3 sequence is CASSPQTSGSSGELFF. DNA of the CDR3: TGTGCCAGCAGCCCTCAGACTAGCGGGAGTTCCGGGGAGCTGTTTTTT.

The CDR3 region is CASSTSGTGKETQYF. CDR3 DNA sequence: TGTGCCAGCAGCACCTCAGGGACAGGAAAAGAGACCCAGTACTTC. This chain links TRBV28 with TRBJ2-5, with 8 bases aligning to TRBD1. Germline CDR1 reads MDHEN; CDR2 reads SYDVKM. The V and J ends lost 6 bases and 3 bases, in that order; junction bases with no gene match: 9. The CDR3 covers 15 residues.

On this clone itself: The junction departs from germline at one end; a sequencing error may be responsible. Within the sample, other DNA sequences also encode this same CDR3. The CDR3 bases are TGCGCCAGCAGCTTCGGAGGGAGCACTGAAGCTTTCTTT. Protein: CASSFGGSTEAFF. This sequence joins TRBV7-6 and TRBJ1-1, with unresolved D. CDR1 is SGHVS, CDR2 FNYEAQ, per germline. The CDR3 is 13 residues long.

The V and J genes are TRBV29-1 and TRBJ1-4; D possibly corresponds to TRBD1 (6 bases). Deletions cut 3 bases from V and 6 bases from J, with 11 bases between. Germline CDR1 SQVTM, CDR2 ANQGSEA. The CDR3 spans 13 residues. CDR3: CSVETQGYEKLFF. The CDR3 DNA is TGCAGCGTTGAGACACAGGGCTATGAAAAACTGTTTTTT.

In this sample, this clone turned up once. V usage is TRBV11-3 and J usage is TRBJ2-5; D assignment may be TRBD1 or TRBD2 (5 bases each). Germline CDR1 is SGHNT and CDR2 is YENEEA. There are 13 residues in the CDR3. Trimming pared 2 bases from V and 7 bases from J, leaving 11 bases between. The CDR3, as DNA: TGTGCCAGCAGCTTAAGGAGGCAGGGGACCCAGTACTTC. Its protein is CASSLRRQGTQYF.

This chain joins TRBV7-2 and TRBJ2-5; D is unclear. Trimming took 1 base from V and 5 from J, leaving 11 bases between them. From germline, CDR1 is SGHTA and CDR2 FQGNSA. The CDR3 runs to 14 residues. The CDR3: CASSLDWGWETQYF. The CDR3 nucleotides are TGTGCCAGCAGCTTAGATTGGGGATGGGAGACCCAGTACTTC.

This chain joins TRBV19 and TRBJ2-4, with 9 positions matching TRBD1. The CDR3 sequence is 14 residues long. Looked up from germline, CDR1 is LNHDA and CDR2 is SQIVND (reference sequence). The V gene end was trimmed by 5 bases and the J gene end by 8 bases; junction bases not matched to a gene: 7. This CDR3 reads CASSSRDRADIQYF. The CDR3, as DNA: TGTGCCAGTAGTTCCAGGGACAGGGCGGACATTCAGTACTTC.

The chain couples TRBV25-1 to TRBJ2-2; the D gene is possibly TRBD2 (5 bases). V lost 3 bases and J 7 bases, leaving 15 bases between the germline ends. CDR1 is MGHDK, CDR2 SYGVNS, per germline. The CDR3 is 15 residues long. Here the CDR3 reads CASSDYGPGGGELFF. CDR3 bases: TGTGCCAGCAGTGATTATGGGCCAGGAGGCGGGGAGCTGTTTTTT.

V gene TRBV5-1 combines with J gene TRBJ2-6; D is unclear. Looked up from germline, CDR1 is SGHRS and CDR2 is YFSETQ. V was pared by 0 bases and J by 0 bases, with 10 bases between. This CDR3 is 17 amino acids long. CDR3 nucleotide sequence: TGCGCCAGCAGCTTGGAAGCCCGATCCTCTGGGGCCAACGTCCTGACTTTC. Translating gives CASSLEARSSGANVLTF.

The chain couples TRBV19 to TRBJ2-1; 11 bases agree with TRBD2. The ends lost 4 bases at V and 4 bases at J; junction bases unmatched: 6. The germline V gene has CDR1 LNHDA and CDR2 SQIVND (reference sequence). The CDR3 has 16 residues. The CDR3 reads CASSTVTSGSYNEQFF. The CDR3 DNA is TGTGCCAGTAGTACCGTTACTAGCGGGAGTTACAATGAGCAGTTCTTC.

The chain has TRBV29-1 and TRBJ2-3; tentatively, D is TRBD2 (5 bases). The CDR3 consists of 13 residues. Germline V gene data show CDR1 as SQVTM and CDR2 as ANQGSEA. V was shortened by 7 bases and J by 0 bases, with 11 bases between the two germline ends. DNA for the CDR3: TGCAGCGGTCGGGGTGCTAGCACAGATACGCAGTATTTT. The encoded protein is CSGRGASTDTQYF.

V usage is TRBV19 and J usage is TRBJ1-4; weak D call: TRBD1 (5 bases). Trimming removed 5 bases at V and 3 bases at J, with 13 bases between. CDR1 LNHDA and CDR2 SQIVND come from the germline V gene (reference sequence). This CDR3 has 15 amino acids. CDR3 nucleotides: TGTGCCAGTAGTCCCACAGGCCACCCTAATGAAAAACTGTTTTTT. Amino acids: CASSPTGHPNEKLFF. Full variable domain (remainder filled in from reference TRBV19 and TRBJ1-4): DGGITQSPKYLFRKEGQNVTLSCEQNLNHDAMYWYRQDPGQGLRLIYYSQIVNDFQKGDIAEGYSVSREKKESFPLTVTSAQKNPTAFYLCASSPTGHPNEKLFFGSGTQLSVL.

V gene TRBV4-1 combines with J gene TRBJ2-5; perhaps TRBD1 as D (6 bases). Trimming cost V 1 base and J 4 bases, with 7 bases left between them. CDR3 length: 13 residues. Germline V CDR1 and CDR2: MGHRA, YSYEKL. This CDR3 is CASSQAGVETQYF. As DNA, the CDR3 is TGCGCCAGCAGCCAAGCAGGGGTAGAGACCCAGTACTTC.

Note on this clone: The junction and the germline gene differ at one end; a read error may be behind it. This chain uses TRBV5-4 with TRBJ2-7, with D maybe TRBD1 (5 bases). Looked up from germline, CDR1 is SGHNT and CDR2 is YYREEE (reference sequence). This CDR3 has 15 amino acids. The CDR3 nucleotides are TGTGCCAGCAGCCCAGTGGGGCCTGCCTCAGGCGAGCGGTACTTC. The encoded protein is CASSPVGPASGERYF. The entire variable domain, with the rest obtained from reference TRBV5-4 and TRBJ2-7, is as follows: ETGVTQSPTHLIKTRGQQVTLRCSSQSGHNTVSWYQQALGQGPQFIFQYYREEENGRGNFPPRFSGLQFPNYSSELNVNALELDDSALYLCASSPVGPASGERYFGPGTRLTVT.

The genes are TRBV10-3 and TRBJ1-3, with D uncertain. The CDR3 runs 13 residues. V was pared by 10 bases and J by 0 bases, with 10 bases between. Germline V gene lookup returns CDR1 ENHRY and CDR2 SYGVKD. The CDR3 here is CATQTDSGNTIYF. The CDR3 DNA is TGTGCCACCCAAACGGACTCTGGAAACACCATATATTTT.

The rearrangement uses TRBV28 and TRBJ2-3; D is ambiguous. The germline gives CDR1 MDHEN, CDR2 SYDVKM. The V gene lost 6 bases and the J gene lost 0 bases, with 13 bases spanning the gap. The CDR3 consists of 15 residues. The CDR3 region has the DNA TGTGCCAGCAGAAAGGCGGAAATCAGCACAGATACGCAGTATTTT. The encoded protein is CASRKAEISTDTQYF.

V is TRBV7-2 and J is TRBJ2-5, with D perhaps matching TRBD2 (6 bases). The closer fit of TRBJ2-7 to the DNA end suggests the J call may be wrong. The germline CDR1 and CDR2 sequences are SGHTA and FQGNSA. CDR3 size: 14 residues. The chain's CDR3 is CASSLVLASYEQYF. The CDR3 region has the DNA TGTGCCAGCAGCTTAGTGCTAGCGTCCTACGAGCAGTACTTC.

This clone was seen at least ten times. The CDR3 protein is CASSFDSFTQYF. CDR3 coding DNA: TGCGCCAGCAGCTTTGACTCCTTTACCCAGTACTTC. The chain employs TRBV5-1 and TRBJ2-5, with D hard to call. The V end lost 2 bases, the J end lost 8 bases, and 10 bases lay between the germline ends. Per the germline V gene, CDR1 is SGHRS and CDR2 is YFSETQ. The CDR3 is 12 amino acids.

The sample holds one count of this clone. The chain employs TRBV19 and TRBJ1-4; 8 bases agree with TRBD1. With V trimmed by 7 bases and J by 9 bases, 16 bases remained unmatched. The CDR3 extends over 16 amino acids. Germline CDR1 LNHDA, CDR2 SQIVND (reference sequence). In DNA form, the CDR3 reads TGTGCCAGTACTGGGACAGGCCACCTGGGAGCTAAAAAACTGTTTTTT. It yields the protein CASTGTGHLGAKKLFF.

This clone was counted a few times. The CDR3 DNA is TGTGCCAGCAGCGCTACGACTAGTTTTGTGCAGAATGAGCAGTTCTTC. This sequence encodes CASSATTSFVQNEQFF. This chain links TRBV7-9 with TRBJ2-1; D possibly corresponds to TRBD2 (6 bases). The CDR3 runs to 16 residues. With 5 bases removed from V and 7 bases from J, the gap between germline ends came to 21 bases. Looked up from germline, CDR1 is SEHNR and CDR2 is FQNEAQ (reference sequence).

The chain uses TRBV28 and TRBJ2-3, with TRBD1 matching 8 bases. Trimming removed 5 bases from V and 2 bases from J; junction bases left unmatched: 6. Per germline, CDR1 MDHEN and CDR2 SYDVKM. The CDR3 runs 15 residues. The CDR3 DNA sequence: TGTGCCAGCAGTATCCTGACAGGGGACACAGATACGCAGTATTTT. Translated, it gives CASSILTGDTDTQYF.

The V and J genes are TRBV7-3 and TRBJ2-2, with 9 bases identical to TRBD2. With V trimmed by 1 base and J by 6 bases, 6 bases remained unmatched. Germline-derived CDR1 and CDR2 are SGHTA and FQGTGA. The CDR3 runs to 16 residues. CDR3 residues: CASSLMIAGVPGELFF. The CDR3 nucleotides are TGTGCCAGCAGCTTAATGATAGCGGGAGTCCCCGGGGAGCTGTTTTTT.

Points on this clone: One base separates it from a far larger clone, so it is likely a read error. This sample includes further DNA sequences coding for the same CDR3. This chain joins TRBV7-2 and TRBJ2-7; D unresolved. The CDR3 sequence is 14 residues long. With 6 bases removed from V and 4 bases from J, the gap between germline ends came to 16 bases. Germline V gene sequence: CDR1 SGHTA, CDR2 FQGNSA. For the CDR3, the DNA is TGTGCCAGCAGTCGCCCTTTTTTGGGGTACGAGCAGTACTTC. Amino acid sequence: CASSRPFLGYEQYF.